This T cell receptor (beta chain) was sequenced for a study of early T cells in non-severe SARS-CoV-2 infection. This clonotype came up a few times. Its antigen is unidentified. Germline CDR1 reads MNHEY; CDR2 reads SMNVEV (reference sequence). V lost 2 bases, J lost 6 bases, and 8 bases lay in between. This CDR3 has 13 residues. Unique molecular identifiers (one per individual cDNA molecule) were attached. In TCRdb, the 5' RACE reads were re-called with MiXCR into one record per CDR3 protein. The sample lists about 80,000 distinct CDR3 sequences, 5% occurring once. Study-level findings and limits: Clonotype matching in VDJdb favored anti-spike CD8 responses and did not capture private and CD4 specificities.

This specimen was whole blood, taken at baseline. The rearrangement uses TRBV27 and TRBJ1-5; D uncertain. This TCR came from an adult who was a healthcare worker with PCR-confirmed SARS-CoV-2 infection or an uninfected control (not recorded which). The CDR3 region has the DNA TGTGCCAGCAGTTTAGGAAAGGGTCAGCCCCAGCATTTT. As protein: CASSLGKGQPQHF.